Listed here are 21 T cell receptor beta chains from one sample, sequenced in a study of cytomegalovirus exposure and HLA in healthy donors. This table comes from immunoSEQ multiplex PCR, and its TCRdb copy is limited to in-frame clones, with some not included. The sample holds tens of thousands of clones, around 93% seen once. The sequenced sample was PBMCs. All receptors derive from a man younger than 35 in good health and CMV-seronegative.

V gene TRBV29-1 combines with J gene TRBJ2-1; TRBD1 matches at 11 bases. CDR1 and CDR2 (germline): SQVTM, ANQGSEA. Germline trimming cut 4 bases from V and 9 bases from J; bases unmatched to any gene: 2. The CDR3 has 12 residues. The CDR3 DNA reads TGCAGCGTTGGAGGGACAGGGGGTGAGCAGTTCTTC. It specifies CSVGGTGGEQFF.

The genes are TRBV28 and TRBJ1-5; perhaps TRBD1 as D (5 bases). Deletions cut 7 bases from V and 2 bases from J, with 6 bases between. Germline values: CDR1 MDHEN, CDR2 SYDVKM. This CDR3 is built from 12 residues. CDR3 sequence reads: CASTTGNQPQHF. DNA for the CDR3: TGTGCCAGCACGACAGGCAATCAGCCCCAGCATTTT.

CDR3 sequence: CASSLSGRGRNYTEAFF. In DNA, the CDR3 is TGTGCCAGCAGCTTATCCGGCAGGGGGCGTAATTACACTGAAGCTTTCTTT. The chain uses TRBV7-8 and TRBJ1-1; TRBD1 matches at 8 bases. Germline V CDR1 and CDR2: SGHVS, FQNEAQ. The CDR3 is 17 residues long. V lost 2 bases to trimming and J lost 3 bases; unmatched junction nucleotides: 11.

DNA of the CDR3: TGTGCCAGCAGTTTTGGGGACAGCAATGAGCAGTTCTTC. The encoded protein is CASSFGDSNEQFF. V gene TRBV27 combines with J gene TRBJ2-1, with 7 positions matching TRBD1. The CDR3 extends over 13 amino acids. With V trimmed by 3 bases and J by 6 bases, 2 bases remained unmatched. Germline-derived CDR1 and CDR2 are MNHEY and SMNVEV (reference sequence).

The V call is TRBV29-1, the J call TRBJ1-4; 12 bases match TRBD1. V lost 5 bases, J lost 8 bases, and 3 bases stayed unmatched. The CDR3 loop spans 13 amino acids. Germline CDR1 SQVTM, CDR2 ANQGSEA. CDR3: CSVRDRGQEKLFF. In nucleotides, the CDR3 is TGCAGCGTTCGGGACAGGGGGCAAGAAAAACTGTTTTTT.

CDR3 nucleotide sequence: TGTGCCAGCAGTTACTCACAGGCTAAGGACACTGAAGCTTTCTTT. This sequence encodes CASSYSQAKDTEAFF. The rearrangement uses TRBV6-6 and TRBJ1-1; D is perhaps TRBD1 (5 bases). Per germline, CDR1 MNHNY and CDR2 SVGAGI (reference sequence). The CDR3 is 15 residues long. V was cut by 0 bases and J by 3 bases, with 11 bases left in between.

The chain links TRBV19 to TRBJ2-1; 12 positions match TRBD2. Germline CDR1 is LNHDA and CDR2 is SQIVND (reference sequence). The ends lost 5 bases at V and 8 bases at J; junction bases unmatched: 4. The CDR3 contains 14 residues. The CDR3 region is CASSVGLAGYEQFF. DNA of the CDR3: TGTGCCAGTAGTGTCGGACTAGCGGGGTATGAGCAGTTCTTC. The full variable domain, rest sourced from reference TRBV19 and TRBJ2-1, is DGGITQSPKYLFRKEGQNVTLSCEQNLNHDAMYWYRQDPGQGLRLIYYSQIVNDFQKGDIAEGYSVSREKKESFPLTVTSAQKNPTAFYLCASSVGLAGYEQFFGPGTRLTVL.

J is TRBJ2-2 and V is TRBV5-1; 8 nucleotides line up with TRBD2. V dropped 2 bases and J dropped 3; count of bases not matched to a gene: 3. The CDR3 runs 15 residues. Germline values: CDR1 SGHRS, CDR2 YFSETQ. CDR3 bases: TGCGCCAGCAGCTTCGCGGGAGGAGACACCGGGGAGCTGTTTTTT. Translated, it gives CASSFAGGDTGELFF.

The V gene is TRBV28, the J gene TRBJ2-2; TRBD2 agrees at 8 bases. Germline assignment: CDR1 MDHEN and CDR2 SYDVKM. The CDR3 sequence is 16 residues long. V dropped 3 bases and J dropped 6; count of bases not matched to a gene: 9. As DNA, the CDR3 is TGTGCCAGCAGTTTGGTAGCCGGGAGGGCCGCCGGGGAGCTGTTTTTT. Translation: CASSLVAGRAAGELFF.

The chain employs TRBV29-1 and TRBJ2-5; tentative D call: TRBD1 (6 bases). Trimming left V 7 bases short and J 1 base short, with 7 bases between. The CDR3 is 11 residues long. Germline-derived CDR1 and CDR2 are SQVTM and ANQGSEA. As DNA, the CDR3 is TGCAGCGACAGGGTCCAAGAGACCCAGTACTTC. It encodes CSDRVQETQYF.

The chain carries TRBV27 and TRBJ2-1; D is unresolved. CDR3 length equals 14 residues. Germline assignment: CDR1 MNHEY and CDR2 SMNVEV (reference sequence). The V gene lost 8 bases and the J gene lost 0 bases, with 11 bases spanning the gap. CDR3 region: CASRVLSSYNEQFF. CDR3 DNA sequence: TGTGCCAGCCGGGTTCTGAGCTCCTACAATGAGCAGTTCTTC.

The rearrangement links TRBV4-2 to TRBJ1-3, with TRBD1 matching over 9 bases. Germline assignment: CDR1 LGHNA and CDR2 YNFKEQ. The junction had 6 bases not matched to a gene; V was cut back by 4 bases and J by 2 bases. The CDR3 runs 16 residues. This CDR3 reads CASSPGTGLTGNTIYF. CDR3 DNA sequence: TGTGCCAGCAGCCCCGGGACAGGGCTAACTGGAAACACCATATATTTT.

This clone was detected only once. The rearrangement joins TRBV11-2 to TRBJ1-5; TRBD1 is a possible D gene (6 bases). This CDR3 is built from 14 residues. Trimming removed 5 bases at V and 7 bases at J, with 15 bases between. The germline V gene encodes CDR1 SGHAT and CDR2 FQNNGV. In DNA form, the CDR3 reads TGTGCCAGCAGCCGAGACAGGCTTGAACAGCCCCAGCATTTT. Translating it yields CASSRDRLEQPQHF.

This chain connects TRBV10-3 to TRBJ2-2; 9 positions agree with TRBD2. CDR1 is ENHRY, CDR2 SYGVKD, per germline. The CDR3 spans 15 residues. Trimming at V came to 4 bases and at J to 6 bases, leaving 6 bases not matched to a gene. The CDR3 nucleotides are TGTGCCATCAGTGGAGGGACTAGCTCAGCCGGGGAGCTGTTTTTT. It specifies CAISGGTSSAGELFF.

This chain connects TRBV11-1 to TRBJ2-1; 11 nucleotides line up with TRBD1. CDR3 length: 14 amino acids. CDR1 is SGHAT and CDR2 is FQDESV in the germline V gene (reference sequence). J gave up 8 bases and V 5 bases, and 5 bases lay outside the gene matches. CDR3 sequence reads: CASSLGQGADEQFF. The CDR3 DNA is TGTGCCAGCAGCCTAGGACAGGGGGCGGATGAGCAGTTCTTC.

CDR3 nucleotides: TGTGCCAGCAGTGACAGTCAGGGGGTGGACACCGGGGAGCTGTTTTTT. Protein: CASSDSQGVDTGELFF. The V gene is TRBV28, the J gene TRBJ2-2, with 7 bases fitting TRBD1. Germline lookup yields CDR1 MDHEN and CDR2 SYDVKM. V shed 5 bases, J shed 3 bases, and the junction held 9 bases outside the gene matches. CDR3 size: 16 residues. Combining the CDR3 with reference TRBV28 and TRBJ2-2 gives the whole variable domain DVKVTQSSRYLVKRTGEKVFLECVQDMDHENMFWYRQDPGLGLRLIYFSYDVKMKEKGDIPEGYSVSREKKERFSLILESASTNQTSMYLCASSDSQGVDTGELFFGEGSRLTVL.

This clone was seen only once. V and J are TRBV2 and TRBJ2-1; 7 positions agree with TRBD2. V was clipped by 4 bases and J by 7 bases; unmatched bases: 10. Looked up from germline, CDR1 is SNHLY and CDR2 is FYNNEI. The CDR3 has 15 residues. DNA of the CDR3: TGTGCCAGCAGTGTGGAGGCGGGAGACTGGAATGAGCAGTTCTTC. Translation gives CASSVEAGDWNEQFF.

The chain has TRBV7-2 and TRBJ1-1, with D unresolved. The ends were cut back, 1 base at V and 8 bases at J, with 11 bases in the middle. CDR1 is SGHTA, CDR2 FQGNSA, per germline. This CDR3 spans 13 amino acids. Written as DNA, the CDR3 is TGTGCCAGCAGCTTAGGTGGGCGAGGGGAAGCTTTCTTT. Protein sequence: CASSLGGRGEAFF.

The V gene is TRBV28, the J gene TRBJ2-1; TRBD2 matches 14 bases. Germline CDR1 is MDHEN and CDR2 is SYDVKM. This CDR3 comprises 17 residues. J was trimmed by 7 bases and V by 4 bases; bases with no gene match: 9. CDR3 in DNA: TGTGCCAGCAGTTCATCCGGACTAGCGGGAGGTAGGAATGAGCAGTTCTTC. Amino acids: CASSSSGLAGGRNEQFF.

V and J are TRBV7-9 and TRBJ2-5, with 10 bases fitting TRBD1. V shed 8 bases, J shed 4 bases, and the junction held 10 bases outside the gene matches. Germline-derived CDR1 and CDR2 are SEHNR and FQNEAQ (reference sequence). This CDR3 has 15 amino acids. CDR3 sequence reads: CASSPDRGVTETQYF. In DNA, the CDR3 is TGTGCCAGCTCCCCGGACAGGGGGGTTACAGAGACCCAGTACTTC. The entire variable domain, with the rest obtained from reference TRBV7-9 and TRBJ2-5, is as follows: DTGVSQNPRHKITKRGQNVTFRCDPISEHNRLYWYRQTLGQGPEFLTYFQNEAQLEKSRLLSDRFSAERPKGSFSTLEIQRTEQGDSAMYLCASSPDRGVTETQYFGPGTRLLVL.

This chain links TRBV9 with TRBJ2-7, with 9 bases identical to TRBD2. The CDR3 runs to 16 residues. Losses at the gene ends were 0 bases for V and 10 bases for J; bases not matched to a gene: 14. The V gene's germline CDR1 is SGDLS and CDR2 YYNGEE. CDR3: CASSVGGVGGREGQYF. The CDR3 DNA reads TGTGCCAGCAGCGTAGGAGGAGTAGGCGGGAGGGAGGGACAGTACTTC.